The 2 T cell receptor beta chains in this list originate from one sample, sequenced in a study of blood T cell repertoires in COVID-19. Method: immunoSEQ multiplex PCR; TCRdb's copy keeps in-frame clones and lacks some. The repertoire holds roughly 280,000 clones, more than 85% seen once, with 2.5% to 3% in the top ten. Sequenced material: PBMCs or T cells enriched from blood (not recorded which). Source of these receptors: a middle-aged man who had been exposed to COVID-19.

This rearrangement joins TRBV6-2 or TRBV6-3 to TRBJ2-3; tentatively, D is TRBD2 (6 bases). V lost 0 bases, J lost 4 bases, and 8 bases lay in between. The CDR3 has 14 amino acids. Germline CDR1 and CDR2: MNHEY and SVGEGT. CDR3 region: CASSYSTSPDTQYF. CDR3 nucleotide sequence: TGTGCCAGCAGTTACTCAACTAGCCCAGATACGCAGTATTTT.

V and J are TRBV4-2 and TRBJ2-2, with TRBD2 matching 10 bases. V lost 2 bases to trimming and J lost 4 bases; unmatched junction nucleotides: 4. The V gene's germline CDR1 is LGHNA and CDR2 YNFKEQ. The CDR3 covers 16 residues. The CDR3 is CASSQTPSGSTGELFF. The CDR3 nucleotides read TGTGCCAGCAGCCAAACCCCTAGCGGGAGCACCGGGGAGCTGTTTTTT.